A single sample gave rise to the 18 T cell receptor beta chains below, sequenced in a study of naive and memory T cell subsets. Whole blood, about 2.5 ml, came from adult healthy volunteers. Alpha and beta constant region primers primed reverse transcription for blood and skin samples. TCRdb analysed the 5' RACE reads with MiXCR anew, one entry per CDR3 protein. The sample lists more than 20,000 distinct CDR3 sequences, approximately 3.9% occurring once. These receptors originate from a male donor in good health.

This clonotype was seen ten or more times. This chain joins TRBV2 and TRBJ2-2, with TRBD2 matching 7 bases. The CDR3 consists of 15 residues. J was trimmed by 3 bases and V by 4 bases; bases with no gene match: 5. CDR1 and CDR2 from the germline V gene are SNHLY and FYNNEI. The CDR3 reads CASSAWAGDTGELFF. The DNA for the CDR3 is TGTGCCAGCAGTGCTTGGGCGGGAGACACCGGGGAGCTGTTTTTT.

At least ten counts were recorded for this clonotype. The chain couples TRBV11-2 to TRBJ1-5; D remains unclear. This CDR3 comprises 12 residues. With 4 bases removed from V and 5 bases from J, the gap between germline ends came to 6 bases. Germline assignment: CDR1 SGHAT and CDR2 FQNNGV. In nucleotides, the CDR3 is TGTGCCAGCAGCTATAACGATCAGCCCCAGCATTTT. It specifies CASSYNDQPQHF.

The sample holds many counts of this clonotype. V and J are TRBV20-1 and TRBJ2-7, with no clear D. With 2 bases removed from V and 2 bases from J, the gap between germline ends came to 4 bases. The CDR3 runs 11 residues. Germline V gene data show CDR1 as DFQATT and CDR2 as SNEGSKA (reference sequence). The CDR3 protein is CSARSAYEQYF. CDR3 nucleotides: TGCAGTGCTAGATCGGCCTACGAGCAGTACTTC.

This clonotype was counted many times. This sequence joins TRBV10-1 and TRBJ1-4; no firm D call. The germline V gene has CDR1 WNHNN and CDR2 SYGVQD (reference sequence). V was pared by 0 bases and J by 5 bases, with 13 bases between. This CDR3 is 16 amino acids long. The CDR3: CASSESVRARNEKLFF. In DNA, the CDR3 is TGCGCCAGCAGTGAGTCGGTCAGAGCAAGGAATGAAAAACTGTTTTTT.

The chain uses TRBV27 and TRBJ1-5; D might be TRBD1 (5 bases). The CDR3 runs to 14 residues. Germline V lookup: CDR1 MNHEY, CDR2 SMNVEV (reference sequence). The V end lost 0 bases, the J end lost 7 bases, and 10 bases lay between the germline ends. CDR3 amino acids: CASSLSGARQPQHF. CDR3 DNA sequence: TGTGCCAGCAGTTTATCTGGGGCGAGGCAGCCCCAGCATTTT.

The sample holds many counts of this clonotype. The rearrangement links TRBV7-2 to TRBJ2-2, with D unclear. The V gene lost 1 base and the J gene lost 1 base, with 4 bases spanning the gap. CDR1 and CDR2 (germline): SGHTA, FQGNSA. CDR3 length: 14 amino acids. CDR3 loop: CASSLGRNTGELFF. Here the CDR3 DNA reads TGTGCCAGCAGCTTAGGACGGAACACCGGGGAGCTGTTTTTT.

In its sample, this clonotype was seen many times. The CDR3 loop reads CASSVALYNEQFF. CDR3 in DNA: TGTGCCAGCAGCGTAGCCCTATACAATGAGCAGTTCTTC. This chain connects TRBV9 to TRBJ2-1; D gene unclear. CDR1 and CDR2 from the germline V gene are SGDLS and YYNGEE. The CDR3 is 13 residues long. Trimming removed 0 bases from V and 4 bases from J, with 5 bases in between.

This chain joins TRBV19 and TRBJ1-5; D not certain. The V gene's germline CDR1 is LNHDA and CDR2 SQIVND (reference sequence). V dropped 2 bases and J dropped 9 bases, with 8 bases sitting between them. This CDR3 is built from 12 residues. CDR3 sequence (DNA): TGTGCCAGTAGTATAAAAGGTCGGCCCCAGCATTTT. Residues: CASSIKGRPQHF.

In this sample, this clonotype turned up a few times. The chain employs TRBV19 and TRBJ2-3; D uncertain. The CDR3 runs 14 residues. V lost 1 base, J lost 2 bases, and 7 bases lay in between. The germline V gene has CDR1 LNHDA and CDR2 SQIVND (reference sequence). The CDR3 is CASSIGRITDTQYF. CDR3 DNA sequence: TGTGCCAGTAGTATAGGGCGGATCACAGATACGCAGTATTTT.

This clonotype was counted many times. The rearrangement uses TRBV12-3 or TRBV12-4 and TRBJ1-1, with 7 nucleotides matching TRBD1. With 5 bases clipped from V and 4 bases from J, the junction kept 7 bases outside the gene matches. The CDR3 is 14 amino acids. Written as DNA, the CDR3 is TGTGCCAGCAGTCCACGAGACAGGGCCACTGAAGCTTTCTTT. Protein: CASSPRDRATEAFF.

This clonotype was seen at least ten times. The chain employs TRBV4-3 and TRBJ2-7; 8 bases align to TRBD1. The junction had 3 bases not matched to a gene; V was cut back by 0 bases and J by 2 bases. The CDR3 totals 15 residues. CDR1 and CDR2 (germline): LGHNA, YSLEER. DNA of the CDR3: TGCGCCAGCAGCCAAGATCTGACAGGGGCCTACGAGCAGTACTTC. It encodes CASSQDLTGAYEQYF.

This clonotype showed up many times. The rearrangement links TRBV7-9 to TRBJ2-7; 14 bases map to TRBD2. CDR3 length equals 15 residues. The V gene's germline CDR1 is SEHNR and CDR2 FQNEAQ (reference sequence). V was pared by 5 bases and J by 4 bases, with 4 bases of the junction left unmatched. CDR3 protein: CASSGLAGGRYEQYF. CDR3 bases: TGTGCCAGCAGCGGACTAGCGGGAGGAAGGTACGAGCAGTACTTC.

This clonotype rates as large. This sequence joins TRBV6-6 and TRBJ1-5; D may be TRBD1 (5 bases). V was cut by 0 bases and J by 8 bases, with 8 bases left in between. The germline gives CDR1 MNHNY, CDR2 SVGAGI (reference sequence). The CDR3 is 13 residues long. As DNA, the CDR3 is TGTGCCAGCAGTTACTCGATAGGGGAGCCCCAGCATTTT. Its translation is CASSYSIGEPQHF.

This clonotype was found many times. V is TRBV20-1 and J is TRBJ2-5, with 8 bases that match TRBD1. V gave up 3 bases and J gave up 4 bases; unmatched junction bases: 4. CDR3 length: 13 amino acids. Germline CDR1 DFQATT, CDR2 SNEGSKA (reference sequence). The CDR3 spells CSASGQGLETQYF. The DNA of the CDR3 is TGCAGTGCTAGTGGACAGGGCCTAGAGACCCAGTACTTC.

This clonotype was recorded a few times. The V gene is TRBV5-4, the J gene TRBJ2-5; 8 bases match TRBD1. The junction had 2 bases not matched to a gene; V was cut back by 0 bases and J by 4 bases. There are 14 residues in the CDR3. CDR1 and CDR2 (germline): SGHNT, YYREEE (reference sequence). In DNA, the CDR3 is TGTGCCAGCAGCTTGGATGACAGGGGAGAGACCCAGTACTTC. Its translation: CASSLDDRGETQYF.

This clonotype was recorded at least ten times. The V call is TRBV6-5, the J call TRBJ2-4; tentatively, D is TRBD1 or TRBD2 (6 bases each). Trimming pared 4 bases from V and 3 bases from J, leaving 13 bases between. Germline V lookup: CDR1 MNHEY, CDR2 SVGAGI. CDR3 length equals 15 residues. The CDR3: CASSWGRGGKNIQYF. The CDR3 region has the DNA TGTGCCAGCAGTTGGGGCAGGGGAGGCAAAAACATTCAGTACTTC.

This clonotype was counted at least ten times. V is TRBV7-9 and J is TRBJ2-7; D is perhaps TRBD1 or TRBD2 (5 bases each). There are 14 residues in the CDR3. Trimming took 3 bases from V and 2 from J, leaving 11 bases between them. Germline CDR1 reads SEHNR; CDR2 reads FQNEAQ (reference sequence). The CDR3 DNA reads TGTGCCAGCAGCTTCCGGGACGGTGCCTACGAGCAGTACTTC. Amino acid sequence: CASSFRDGAYEQYF.

This clonotype was counted many times. The rearrangement links TRBV6-6 to TRBJ2-7; TRBD1 might be the D (6 bases). CDR1 is MNHNY, CDR2 SVGAGI, per germline (reference sequence). V was clipped by 6 bases and J by 3 bases, with 12 bases between them. CDR3 length: 13 residues. The CDR3 reads CASSLGQNYEQYF. For the CDR3, the DNA is TGTGCCAGCAGCCTCGGACAGAACTACGAGCAGTACTTC.